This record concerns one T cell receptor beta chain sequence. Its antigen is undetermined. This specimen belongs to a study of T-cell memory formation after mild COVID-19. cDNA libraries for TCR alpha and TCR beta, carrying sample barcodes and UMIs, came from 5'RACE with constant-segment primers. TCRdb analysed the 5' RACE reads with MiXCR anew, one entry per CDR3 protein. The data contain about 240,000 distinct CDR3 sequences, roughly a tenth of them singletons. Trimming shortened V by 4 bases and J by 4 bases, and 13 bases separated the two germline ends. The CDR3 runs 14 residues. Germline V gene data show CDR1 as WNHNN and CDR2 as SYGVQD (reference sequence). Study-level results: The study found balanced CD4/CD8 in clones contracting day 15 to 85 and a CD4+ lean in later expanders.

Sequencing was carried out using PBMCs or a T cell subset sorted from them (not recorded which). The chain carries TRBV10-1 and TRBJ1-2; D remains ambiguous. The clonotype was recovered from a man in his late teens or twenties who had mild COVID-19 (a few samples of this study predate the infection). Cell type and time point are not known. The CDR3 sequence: CASSGFRATYGYTF. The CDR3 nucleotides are TGCGCCAGCAGTGGGTTCCGGGCTACCTATGGCTACACCTTC.